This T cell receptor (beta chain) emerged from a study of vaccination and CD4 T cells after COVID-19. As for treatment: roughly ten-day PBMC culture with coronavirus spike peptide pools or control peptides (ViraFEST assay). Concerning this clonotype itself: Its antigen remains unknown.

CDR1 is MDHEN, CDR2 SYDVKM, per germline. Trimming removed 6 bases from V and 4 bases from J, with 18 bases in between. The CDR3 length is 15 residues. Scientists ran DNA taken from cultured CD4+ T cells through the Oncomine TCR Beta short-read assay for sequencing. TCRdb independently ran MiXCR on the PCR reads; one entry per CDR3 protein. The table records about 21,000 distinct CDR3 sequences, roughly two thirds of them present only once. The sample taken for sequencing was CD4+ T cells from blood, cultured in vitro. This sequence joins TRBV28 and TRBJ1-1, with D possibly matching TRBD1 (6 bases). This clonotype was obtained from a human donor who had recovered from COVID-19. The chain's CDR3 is CASSEGGEGRTEAFF. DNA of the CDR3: TGTGCCAGCAGCGAAGGGGGGGAGGGTCGCACTGAAGCTTTCTTT.